Included here is one TCR beta chain sequence, with context. TCRdb's table, derived via immunoSEQ multiplex PCR, lists solely in-frame clones and lacks some. This sample has around 450,000 clones, with 70% to 90% found just once. This specimen belongs to a study of Ad26.COV2.S vaccination and SARS-CoV-2 variants. Germline CDR1 and CDR2: SGHTA and FQGTGA. The CDR3 covers 16 residues. After removal of 1 base from V and 3 bases from J, the junction contained 5 bases not matched to a gene. Treatment in this sample: some 19 received Ad26.COV2.S at low or high dose, single or two shots; about 5 received placebo; per-sample allocation not given. Day 63 following the first vaccine or placebo injection was when the samples were taken.

This chain joins TRBV7-3 and TRBJ2-1, with 8 nucleotides matching TRBD2. The source material was peripheral blood, sampled in a trial of Ad26.COV2.S vaccine versus placebo. This sequence was found in a person between 18 and 59 years old who received the Ad26.COV2.S COVID-19 vaccine or a placebo. The CDR3 region has the DNA TGTGCCAGCAGCTTAAATCCCAGCGGGAGCTACAATGAGCAGTTCTTC. This translates into CASSLNPSGSYNEQFF.